This TCR beta chain was documented in a study of T cells after yellow fever vaccination. Turning to the study itself: It was SMART-Seq v4 Ultra Low Input that prepared the fractions with low cell numbers. The study, taken as a whole, reports: Peaking on day 5 versus 15, the secondary response was faster but weaker.

TCRdb re-called the 5' RACE reads through MiXCR, storing one row per CDR3 protein. The sample has 200,000 to 300,000 distinct CDR3 sequences, approximately 12% seen once; the top ten hold about 0.51%. On this clonotype itself: Its antigen remains unidentified.

Unmatched junction bases numbered 15, after V lost 7 bases and J lost 7 bases. This CDR3 region has 15 residues. CDR1 and CDR2 from the germline V gene are SQVTM and ANQGSEA. The TCR comes from a man in his thirties or forties who received the YFV17D yellow fever vaccine. The chain couples TRBV29-1 to TRBJ2-1, with 8 bases that match TRBD2. The sample in question was CD4+ T cells sorted from PBMCs, obtained 45 days after the yellow fever booster vaccination. CDR3 in amino acids: CSAGLAGHTANEQFF. CDR3 nucleotides: TGCAGCGCCGGACTAGCCGGGCATACGGCTAATGAGCAGTTCTTC.